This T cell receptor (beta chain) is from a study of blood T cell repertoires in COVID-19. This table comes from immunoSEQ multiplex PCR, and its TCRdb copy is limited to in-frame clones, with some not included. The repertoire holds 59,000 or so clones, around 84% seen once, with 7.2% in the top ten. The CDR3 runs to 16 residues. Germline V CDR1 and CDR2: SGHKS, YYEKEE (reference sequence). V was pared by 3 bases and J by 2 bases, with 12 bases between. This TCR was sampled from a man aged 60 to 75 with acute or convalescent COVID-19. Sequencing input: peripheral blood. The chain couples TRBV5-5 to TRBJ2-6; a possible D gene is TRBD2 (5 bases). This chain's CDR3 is CASSWDSGAGANVLTF. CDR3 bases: TGTGCCAGCAGCTGGGATTCCGGGGCTGGGGCCAACGTCCTGACTTTC.